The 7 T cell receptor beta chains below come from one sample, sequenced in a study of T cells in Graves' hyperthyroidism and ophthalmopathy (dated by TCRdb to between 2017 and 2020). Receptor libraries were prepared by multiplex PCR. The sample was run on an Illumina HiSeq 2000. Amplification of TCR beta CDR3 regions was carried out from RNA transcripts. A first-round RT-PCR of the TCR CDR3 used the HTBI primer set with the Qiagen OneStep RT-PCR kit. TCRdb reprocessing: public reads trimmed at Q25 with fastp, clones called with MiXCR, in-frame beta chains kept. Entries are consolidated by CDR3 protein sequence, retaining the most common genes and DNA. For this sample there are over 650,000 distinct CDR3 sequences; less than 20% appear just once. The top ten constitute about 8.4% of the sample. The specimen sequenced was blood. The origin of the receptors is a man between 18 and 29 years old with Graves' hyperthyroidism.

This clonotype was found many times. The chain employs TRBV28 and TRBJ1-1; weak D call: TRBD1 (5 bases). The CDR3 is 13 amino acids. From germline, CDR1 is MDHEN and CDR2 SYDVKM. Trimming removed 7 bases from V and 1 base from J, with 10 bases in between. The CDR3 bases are TGTGCCAGCATCGGGGGGGGGAACACTGAAGCTTTCTTT. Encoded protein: CASIGGGNTEAFF.

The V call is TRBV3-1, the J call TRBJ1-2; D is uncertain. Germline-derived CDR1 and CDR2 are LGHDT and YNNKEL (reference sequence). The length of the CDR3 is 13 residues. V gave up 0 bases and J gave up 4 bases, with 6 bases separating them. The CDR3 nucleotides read TGTGCCAGCAGCCAAGAGTGGGGCTATGGCTACACCTTC. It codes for CASSQEWGYGYTF.

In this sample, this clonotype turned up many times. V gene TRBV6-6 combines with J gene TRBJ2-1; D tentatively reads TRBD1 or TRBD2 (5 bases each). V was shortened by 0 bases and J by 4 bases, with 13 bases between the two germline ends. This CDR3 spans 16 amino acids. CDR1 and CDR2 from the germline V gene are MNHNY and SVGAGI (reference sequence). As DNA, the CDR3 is TGTGCCAGCAGTTACTCGATCGGGGCTCCGTACAATGAGCAGTTCTTC. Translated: CASSYSIGAPYNEQFF.

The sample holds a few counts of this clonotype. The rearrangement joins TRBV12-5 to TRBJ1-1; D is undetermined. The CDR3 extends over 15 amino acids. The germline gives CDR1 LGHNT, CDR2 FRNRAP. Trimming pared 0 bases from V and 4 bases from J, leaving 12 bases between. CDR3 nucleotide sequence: TGTGCTAGTGGTTTGGTAGTGGGTCGTATCACTGAAGCTTTCTTT. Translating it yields CASGLVVGRITEAFF. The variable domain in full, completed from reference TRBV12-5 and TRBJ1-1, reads DARVTQTPRHKVTEMGQEVTMRCQPILGHNTVFWYRQTMMQGLELLAYFRNRAPLDDSGMPKDRFSAEMPDATLATLKIQPSEPRDSAVYFCASGLVVGRITEAFFGQGTRLTVV.

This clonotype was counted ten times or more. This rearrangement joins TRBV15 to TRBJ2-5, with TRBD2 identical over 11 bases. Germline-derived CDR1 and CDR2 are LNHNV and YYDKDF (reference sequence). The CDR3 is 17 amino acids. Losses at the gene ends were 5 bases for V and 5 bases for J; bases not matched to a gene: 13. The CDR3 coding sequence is TGTGCCACCAGCCCCCGAACTAGCGGGAGCACAGGGGAGACCCAGTACTTC. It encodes CATSPRTSGSTGETQYF.

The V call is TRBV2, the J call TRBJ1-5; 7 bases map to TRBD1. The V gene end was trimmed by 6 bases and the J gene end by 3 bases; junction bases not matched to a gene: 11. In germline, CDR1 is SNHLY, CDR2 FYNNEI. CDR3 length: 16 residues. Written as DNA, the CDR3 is TGTGCCAGCAGGGAACCGGGACAGTCATTCAATCAGCCCCAGCATTTT. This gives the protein CASREPGQSFNQPQHF.

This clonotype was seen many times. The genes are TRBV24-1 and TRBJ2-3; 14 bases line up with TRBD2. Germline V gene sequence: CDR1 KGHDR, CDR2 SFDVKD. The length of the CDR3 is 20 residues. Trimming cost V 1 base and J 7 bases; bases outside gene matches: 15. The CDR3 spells CATSDFEDRTGLAGVNTQYF. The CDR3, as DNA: TGTGCCACCAGTGATTTTGAAGACAGGACGGGACTAGCGGGAGTGAATACGCAGTATTTT.